This entry is about one T cell receptor (beta chain). Germline V CDR1 and CDR2: KGHSH, LQKENI. V was clipped by 2 bases and J by 7 bases, with 18 bases between them. The CDR3 is 16 amino acids. In the original workflow: Reference gene primer amplification gave nucleated cell count estimates. Clones were sequenced by immunoSEQ multiplex PCR, and TCRdb holds only the in-frame ones, with some missing. V and J calls and clone size follow that table, whereas D and trimming were derived from the DNA. The sample consists of some 100,000 clones, 84% of them appearing once. This entry comes from a study of blood T cell repertoires in COVID-19. Study in general: Italy, Spain and the United States were the sources of the convalescent and acute COVID-19 samples. T cells, B-cell-depleted T cells, or PBMCs provided the cDNA or gDNA that served as material.

The sample was peripheral blood. The receptor was derived from a woman aged 80 or older with active or convalescent COVID-19. This chain joins TRBV18 and TRBJ1-3; D perhaps matches TRBD1 (5 bases). CDR3 nucleotide sequence: TGTGCCAGCTCACCAAGTTCTAACAGGAGTCCTAACACCATATATTTT. Residues: CASSPSSNRSPNTIYF.